This passage covers 29 T cell receptor beta chains from one sample sequenced in a study of shared clonotypes between healthy human individuals. Some clones are missing from TCRdb's copy, which holds only in-frame ones; the method was immunoSEQ multiplex PCR. The repertoire has a few million clones, almost 96% of them found once; the top ten carry less than 0.15%. The specimen sequenced was naive CD4+ T cells sorted from blood. The sample's subset: CD45RA+ positively selected. The receptor set was obtained from a young man in good health.

The V call is TRBV6-5, the J call TRBJ2-3; D is perhaps TRBD1 or TRBD2 (5 bases each). The CDR3 is 14 amino acids. The germline V gene encodes CDR1 MNHEY and CDR2 SVGAGI. Trimming shortened V by 6 bases and J by 3 bases, and 13 bases separated the two germline ends. The CDR3 DNA reads TGTGCCAGCAGGAGGGACCACCAGACAGATACGCAGTATTTT. This sequence encodes CASRRDHQTDTQYF.

This sequence joins TRBV11-2 and TRBJ2-1; either TRBD1 or TRBD2 may supply D (5 bases each). The germline V gene has CDR1 SGHAT and CDR2 FQNNGV. V was clipped by 5 bases and J by 9 bases, with 23 bases between them. CDR3 size: 16 residues. CDR3 region: CASSNKRDRTPGEQFF. In nucleotides, the CDR3 is TGTGCCAGCAGCAACAAACGGGACCGCACTCCCGGTGAGCAGTTCTTC.

The chain combines TRBV19 with TRBJ2-2, with 8 bases fitting TRBD1. V was clipped by 1 base and J by 7 bases; unmatched bases: 5. The germline V gene has CDR1 LNHDA and CDR2 SQIVND (reference sequence). The CDR3 is 15 residues long. The CDR3 sequence is CASSIGTGLGGELFF. In nucleotides, the CDR3 is TGTGCCAGTAGTATAGGGACAGGGCTAGGCGGGGAGCTGTTTTTT.

This clone was recorded only once. The chain has TRBV7-9 and TRBJ2-7; 11 bases fit TRBD1. J lost 3 bases, V lost 2 bases, and 3 bases had no gene match. This CDR3 is 15 amino acids long. Germline values: CDR1 SEHNR, CDR2 FQNEAQ (reference sequence). The CDR3 region is CASSLWGTGGYEQYF. CDR3 coding DNA: TGTGCCAGCAGCTTATGGGGGACAGGGGGCTACGAGCAGTACTTC.

The rearrangement uses TRBV9 and TRBJ2-5, with 7 bases fitting TRBD1. Per germline, CDR1 SGDLS and CDR2 YYNGEE. Losses at the gene ends were 6 bases for V and 5 bases for J; bases not matched to a gene: 16. This CDR3 is 16 amino acids long. The CDR3 reads CASTRGPQGPQETQYF. The CDR3 bases are TGTGCCAGCACCAGAGGACCACAGGGGCCGCAGGAGACCCAGTACTTC.

The chain is built from TRBV6-1 and TRBJ2-7; perhaps TRBD1 as D (6 bases). The V gene's germline CDR1 is MNHNS and CDR2 SASEGT. Trimming took off 5 bases at V and 3 bases at J, with 17 bases between the two ends. CDR3 length: 15 residues. The CDR3 DNA reads TGTGCCAGCAGTCCTCCCGGGACAACTTACTACGAGCAGTACTTC. It encodes CASSPPGTTYYEQYF.

The chain couples TRBV30 to TRBJ2-5; 9 nucleotides align to TRBD1. V lost 3 bases, J lost 3 bases, and 5 bases stayed unmatched. The CDR3 runs 14 residues. From germline, CDR1 is GTSNPN and CDR2 SVGIG (reference sequence). The CDR3 DNA follows: TGTGCCTGGAGCCTGACAGGGGGTGAAGAGACCCAGTACTTC. Protein sequence: CAWSLTGGEETQYF.

The V gene is TRBV11-2, the J gene TRBJ2-2; D possibly matches TRBD1 or TRBD2 (5 bases each). The CDR3 length is 16 residues. The V gene lost 4 bases and the J gene lost 4 bases, with 16 bases spanning the gap. Germline-derived CDR1 and CDR2 are SGHAT and FQNNGV. CDR3: CASSSKRAGFTGELFF. The CDR3 DNA sequence: TGTGCCAGCAGCTCTAAGAGGGCAGGGTTCACCGGGGAGCTGTTTTTT.

In this sample, this clone turned up once. The chain employs TRBV6-4 and TRBJ2-7; D might be TRBD1 (6 bases). In germline, CDR1 is MRHNA, CDR2 SNTAGT. V was shortened by 10 bases and J by 4 bases, with 20 bases between the two germline ends. The CDR3 contains 14 residues. CDR3 region: CAIAFRDTPYEQYF. The CDR3 DNA is TGTGCCATCGCCTTCCGGGACACTCCATACGAGCAGTACTTC.

The V and J genes are TRBV6-4 and TRBJ1-6; possibly TRBD1 for D (5 bases). Deletions cut 2 bases from V and 11 bases from J, with 10 bases between. CDR1 is MRHNA, CDR2 SNTAGT, per germline. The CDR3 spans 13 residues. The DNA for the CDR3 is TGTGCCAGCAGTGACAGGGGAGGGACACCCCTCCACTTT. Its protein is CASSDRGGTPLHF.

The CDR3 loop reads CASSKGQGLLEAFF. The CDR3 bases are TGTGCCAGCAGCAAAGGTCAGGGACTCCTTGAAGCTTTCTTT. The rearrangement links TRBV21-1 to TRBJ1-1. TRBV21-1 is designated a pseudogene. The CDR3 length is 14 residues.

The chain recombines TRBV21-1 with TRBJ2-5; the table's D call, TRBD2, has no DNA check behind it. TRBV21-1 is given as a pseudogene. The CDR3 length is 11 residues. This chain's CDR3 is CARGGAETQYF. CDR3 nucleotides: TGTGCCAGAGGGGGGGCCGAGACCCAGTACTTC.

The chain joins TRBV10-1 to TRBJ2-2, with a possible D match to TRBD2 (5 bases). Germline V gene data show CDR1 as WNHNN and CDR2 as SYGVQD (reference sequence). CDR3 size: 12 residues. V gave up 2 bases and J gave up 10 bases, with 8 bases separating them. DNA of the CDR3: TGCGCCAGCAGTGAGAGGAGGTCGGAGCTGTTTTTT. Amino acids: CASSERRSELFF.

This chain uses TRBV9 with TRBJ2-7, with TRBD2 as a possible D gene (6 bases). Germline-derived CDR1 and CDR2 are SGDLS and YYNGEE. The CDR3 contains 15 residues. Trimming took 1 base from V and 4 from J, leaving 15 bases between them. In nucleotides, the CDR3 is TGTGCCAGCAGCGTACTCGGACTACCTTCGTACGAGCAGTACTTC. Its translation: CASSVLGLPSYEQYF.

The chain has TRBV27 and TRBJ2-1; 11 bases align to TRBD2. The V gene's germline CDR1 is MNHEY and CDR2 SMNVEV (reference sequence). This CDR3 comprises 15 residues. Trimming took 0 bases from V and 9 from J; bases not matched to a gene: 4. The CDR3 DNA reads TGTGCCAGCAGTTTATCGCCTAGCGGGGGGTTTGAGCAGTTCTTC. Residues: CASSLSPSGGFEQFF.

This clone was seen once. The chain is built from TRBV5-4 and TRBJ2-5, with D possibly being TRBD2 (5 bases). This CDR3 region has 17 residues. Germline V gene data show CDR1 as SGHNT and CDR2 as YYREEE (reference sequence). The germline V and J ends were trimmed by 5 bases and 2 bases, with 22 bases remaining between them. CDR3 residues: CASRHGMAREPQETQYF. The CDR3 nucleotides are TGTGCCAGCAGGCACGGGATGGCCCGAGAGCCGCAAGAGACCCAGTACTTC.

V gene TRBV30 combines with J gene TRBJ1-3; TRBD1 matches 7 bases. CDR3 length equals 14 residues. The junction had 3 bases not matched to a gene; V was cut back by 2 bases and J by 2 bases. Germline lookup yields CDR1 GTSNPN and CDR2 SVGIG (reference sequence). The CDR3 loop is CAWSTGAAGNTIYF. The CDR3 bases are TGTGCCTGGAGTACAGGGGCTGCTGGAAACACCATATATTTT.

This clone occurred once. This sequence joins TRBV11-3 and TRBJ1-5; 8 bases fit TRBD1. CDR3 size: 16 residues. Germline CDR1 is SGHNT and CDR2 is YENEEA. The ends lost 4 bases at V and 2 bases at J; junction bases unmatched: 7. CDR3 region: CASSSDRGTGNQPQHF. CDR3 nucleotides: TGTGCCAGCAGCTCCGACAGGGGTACGGGCAATCAGCCCCAGCATTTT.

Regarding this clone: The same CDR3 arises from other DNA sequences in this sample as well. The chain uses TRBV6-5 and TRBJ2-1, with 14 bases fitting TRBD2. Looked up from germline, CDR1 is MNHEY and CDR2 is SVGAGI. The CDR3 is made up of 15 amino acids. Trimming at V came to 4 bases and at J to 9 bases, leaving 5 bases not matched to a gene. CDR3 DNA sequence: TGTGCCAGCAGTTCTGGACTAGCGGGGGGAATTGAGCAGTTCTTC. Amino acids: CASSSGLAGGIEQFF.

The CDR3 is CASSLQGAGNSPLHF. In DNA form, the CDR3 reads TGTGCCAGCAGCCTTCAGGGGGCGGGTAATTCACCCCTCCACTTT. The J gene is TRBJ1-6, the V gene TRBV7-9, with 8 bases lining up with TRBD1. The V segment lost 5 bases and the J segment 6 bases; nucleotides outside the gene matches: 6. CDR1 is SEHNR and CDR2 is FQNEAQ in the germline V gene (reference sequence). This CDR3 has 15 amino acids.

The chain combines TRBV2 with TRBJ2-7, with 10 bases that match TRBD2. The junction had 9 bases not matched to a gene; V was cut back by 9 bases and J by 7 bases. The CDR3 contains 13 residues. Germline V gene lookup returns CDR1 SNHLY and CDR2 FYNNEI. The CDR3 DNA sequence: TGTGCCAGATCCGGGACTAGCGTGGGAGAGCAGTACTTC. It translates to CARSGTSVGEQYF.

The chain employs TRBV6-1 and TRBJ1-5, with D maybe TRBD1 (5 bases). With 11 bases removed from V and 3 bases from J, the gap between germline ends came to 11 bases. Germline V gives CDR1 MNHNS, CDR2 SASEGT. The CDR3 runs to 12 residues. The CDR3 sequence is CAVKGNNQPQHF. CDR3 DNA sequence: TGTGCCGTAAAGGGGAACAATCAGCCCCAGCATTTT.

V and J are TRBV2 and TRBJ2-2; 9 bases line up with TRBD2. V lost 8 bases to trimming and J lost 1 base; unmatched junction nucleotides: 8. The CDR3 is 16 amino acids. Germline-derived CDR1 and CDR2 are SNHLY and FYNNEI. The CDR3 loop reads CASYDLLAGNTGELFF. The CDR3 DNA sequence: TGTGCCAGCTACGACTTACTAGCGGGGAACACCGGGGAGCTGTTTTTT.

This chain connects TRBV6-1 to TRBJ2-7; 9 nucleotides line up with TRBD1. This CDR3 region has 14 residues. The germline V gene has CDR1 MNHNS and CDR2 SASEGT. J was trimmed by 5 bases and V by 5 bases; bases with no gene match: 7. CDR3 sequence reads: CASSPGQGPNEQYF. As DNA, the CDR3 is TGTGCCAGCAGTCCGGGACAGGGTCCCAACGAGCAGTACTTC.

The chain combines TRBV5-1 with TRBJ2-5, with TRBD2 identical over 9 bases. This CDR3 has 17 amino acids. V lost 3 bases and J lost 1; bases outside the gene matches: 10. CDR1 is SGHRS, CDR2 YFSETQ, per germline. The CDR3 bases are TGCGCCAGCAGCTGGGGGAGAGCGGGGGGCACCCAAGAGACCCAGTACTTC. Protein product: CASSWGRAGGTQETQYF.

The V gene is TRBV30, the J gene TRBJ2-1, with 11 bases lining up with TRBD2. V was pared by 0 bases and J by 12 bases, with 7 bases of the junction left unmatched. The CDR3 spans 14 residues. The germline V gene has CDR1 GTSNPN and CDR2 SVGIG (reference sequence). In DNA form, the CDR3 reads TGTGCCTGGAGTGTTGGACTAGCGGGTGCTCGGCAGTTCTTC. It codes for CAWSVGLAGARQFF. Drawing the rest from reference TRBV30 and TRBJ2-1, the complete variable domain is SQTIHQWPATLVQPVGSPLSLECTVEGTSNPNLYWYRQAAGRGLQLLFYSVGIGQISSEVPQNLSASRPQDRQFILSSKKLLLSDSGFYLCAWSVGLAGARQFFGPGTRLTVL.

As concerns this clone: In the same sample, other DNA sequences code for this CDR3. The chain is built from TRBV2 and TRBJ2-7; D remains ambiguous. Germline loops: CDR1 SNHLY, CDR2 FYNNEI. Trimming shortened V by 4 bases and J by 1 base, and 11 bases separated the two germline ends. CDR3 length: 14 residues. CDR3 DNA: TGTGCCAGCAGTGGTCAAGGCAGTTCCTACGAGCAGTACTTC. It specifies CASSGQGSSYEQYF.

This clone was detected once. The chain is built from TRBV7-9 and TRBJ2-7, with D possibly matching TRBD2 (6 bases). Germline V gives CDR1 SEHNR, CDR2 FQNEAQ (reference sequence). The CDR3 is 17 residues long. Trimming pared 2 bases from V and 2 bases from J, leaving 19 bases between. CDR3 residues: CASSLYTTVGRTYEQYF. CDR3 DNA sequence: TGTGCCAGCAGCTTATATACGACAGTGGGGAGGACCTACGAGCAGTACTTC.

As concerns this clone: This same CDR3 is encoded by further DNA sequences in the sample. The genes are TRBV2 and TRBJ2-3, with 7 bases aligning to TRBD1. Germline CDR1 is SNHLY and CDR2 is FYNNEI. The trim removed 5 bases at V and 3 bases at J, leaving 2 bases unmatched. This CDR3 contains 13 residues. This chain's CDR3 is CASSLQGTDTQYF. CDR3 nucleotides: TGTGCCAGCAGTCTACAGGGGACAGATACGCAGTATTTT.